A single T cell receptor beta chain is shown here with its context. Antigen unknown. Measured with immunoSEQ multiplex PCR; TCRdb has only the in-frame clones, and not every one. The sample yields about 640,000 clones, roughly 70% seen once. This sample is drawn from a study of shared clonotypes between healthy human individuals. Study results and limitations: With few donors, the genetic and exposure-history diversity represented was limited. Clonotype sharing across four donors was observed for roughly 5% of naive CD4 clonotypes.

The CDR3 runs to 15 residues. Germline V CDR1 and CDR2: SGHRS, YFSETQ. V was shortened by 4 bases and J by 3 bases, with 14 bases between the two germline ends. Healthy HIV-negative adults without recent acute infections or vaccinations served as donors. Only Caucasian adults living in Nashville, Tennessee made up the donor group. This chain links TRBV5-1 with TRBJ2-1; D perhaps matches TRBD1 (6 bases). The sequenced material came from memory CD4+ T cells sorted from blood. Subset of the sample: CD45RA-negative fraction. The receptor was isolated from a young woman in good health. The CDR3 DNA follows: TGCGCCAGCAGCCCTGGGGGCGGAGACTACAATGAGCAGTTCTTC. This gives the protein CASSPGGGDYNEQFF.